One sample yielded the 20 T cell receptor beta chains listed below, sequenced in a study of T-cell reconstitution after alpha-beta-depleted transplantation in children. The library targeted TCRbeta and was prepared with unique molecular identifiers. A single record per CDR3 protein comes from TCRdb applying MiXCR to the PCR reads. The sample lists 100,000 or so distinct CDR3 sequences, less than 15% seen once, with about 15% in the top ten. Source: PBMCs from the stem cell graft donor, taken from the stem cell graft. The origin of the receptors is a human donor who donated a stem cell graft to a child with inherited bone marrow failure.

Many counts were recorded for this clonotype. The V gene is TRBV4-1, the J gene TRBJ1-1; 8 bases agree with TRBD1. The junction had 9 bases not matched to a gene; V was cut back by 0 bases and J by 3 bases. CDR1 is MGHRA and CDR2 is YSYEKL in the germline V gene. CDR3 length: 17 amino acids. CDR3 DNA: TGCGCCAGCAGCCAAGATCCCGACAGGGGATGGGACACTGAAGCTTTCTTT. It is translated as CASSQDPDRGWDTEAFF.

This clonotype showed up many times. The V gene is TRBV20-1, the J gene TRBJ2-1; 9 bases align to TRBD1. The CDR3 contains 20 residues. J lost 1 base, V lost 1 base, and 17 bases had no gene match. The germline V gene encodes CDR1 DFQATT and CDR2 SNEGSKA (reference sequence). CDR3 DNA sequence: TGCAGTGCTAGAGCGCCTCCGGGACAGGGTGGGATTAGGTCCTACAATGAGCAGTTCTTC. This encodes CSARAPPGQGGIRSYNEQFF.

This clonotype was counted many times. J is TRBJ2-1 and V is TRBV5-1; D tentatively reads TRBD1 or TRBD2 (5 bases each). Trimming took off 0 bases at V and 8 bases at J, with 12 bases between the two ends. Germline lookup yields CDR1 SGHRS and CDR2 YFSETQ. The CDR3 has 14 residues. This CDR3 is CASSLVRGRDEQFF. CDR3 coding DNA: TGCGCCAGCAGCTTGGTTCGGGGCCGGGATGAGCAGTTCTTC.

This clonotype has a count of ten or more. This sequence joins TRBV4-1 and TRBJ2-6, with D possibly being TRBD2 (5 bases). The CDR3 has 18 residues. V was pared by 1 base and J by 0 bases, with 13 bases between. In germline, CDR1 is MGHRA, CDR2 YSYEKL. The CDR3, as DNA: TGCGCCAGCAGCCAAGTCGGACTCAGGAGCTCTGGGGCCAACGTCCTGACTTTC. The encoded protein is CASSQVGLRSSGANVLTF.

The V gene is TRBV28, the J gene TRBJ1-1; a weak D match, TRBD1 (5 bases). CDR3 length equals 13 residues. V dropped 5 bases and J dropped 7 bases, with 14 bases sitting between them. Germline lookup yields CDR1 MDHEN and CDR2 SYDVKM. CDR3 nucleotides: TGTGCCAGCAGTCCCTCTGGCAGGGATGAAGCTTTCTTT. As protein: CASSPSGRDEAFF.

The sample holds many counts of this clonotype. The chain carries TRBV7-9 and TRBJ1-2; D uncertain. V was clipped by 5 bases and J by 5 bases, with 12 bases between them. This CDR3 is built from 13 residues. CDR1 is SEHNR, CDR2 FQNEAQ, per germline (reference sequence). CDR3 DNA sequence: TGTGCCAGCAGCGCCGATGTGGGATATGGCTACACCTTC. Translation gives CASSADVGYGYTF.

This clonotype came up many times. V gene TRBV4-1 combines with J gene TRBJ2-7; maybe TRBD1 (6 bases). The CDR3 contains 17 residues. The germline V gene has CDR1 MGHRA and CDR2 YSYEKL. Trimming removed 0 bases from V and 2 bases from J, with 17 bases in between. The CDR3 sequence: CASSQEPTGSLTYEQYF. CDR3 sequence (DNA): TGCGCCAGCAGCCAAGAACCTACAGGGTCACTTACCTACGAGCAGTACTTC.

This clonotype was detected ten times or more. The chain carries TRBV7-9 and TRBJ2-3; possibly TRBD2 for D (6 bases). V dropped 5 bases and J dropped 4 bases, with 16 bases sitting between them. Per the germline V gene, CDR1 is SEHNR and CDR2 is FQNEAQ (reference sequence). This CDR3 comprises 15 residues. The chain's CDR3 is CASSPEWGVADTQYF. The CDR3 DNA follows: TGTGCCAGCAGCCCCGAGTGGGGGGTGGCAGATACGCAGTATTTT.

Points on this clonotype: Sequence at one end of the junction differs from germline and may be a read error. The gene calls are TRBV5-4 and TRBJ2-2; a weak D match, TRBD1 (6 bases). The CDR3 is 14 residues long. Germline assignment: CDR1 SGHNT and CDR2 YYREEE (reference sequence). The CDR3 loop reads CASSLTGSIGELFF. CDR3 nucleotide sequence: TGTGCCAGCAGCTTGACAGGGTCCATCGGGGAGTTGTTTTTT.

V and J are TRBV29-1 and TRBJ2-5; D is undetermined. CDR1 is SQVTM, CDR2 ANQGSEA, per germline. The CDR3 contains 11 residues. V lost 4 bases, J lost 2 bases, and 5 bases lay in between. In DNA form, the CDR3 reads TGCAGCGTTGGACGGCAAGAGACCCAGTACTTC. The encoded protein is CSVGRQETQYF.

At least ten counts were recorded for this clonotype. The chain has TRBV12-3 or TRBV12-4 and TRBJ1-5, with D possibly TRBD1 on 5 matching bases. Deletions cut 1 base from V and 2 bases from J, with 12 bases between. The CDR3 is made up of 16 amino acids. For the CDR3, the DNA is TGTGCCAGCAGTTTAGGCAGGGCGTCTGGCAATCAGCCCCAGCATTTT. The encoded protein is CASSLGRASGNQPQHF.

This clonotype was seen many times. The CDR3 is CASSVGRGRGRETQYF. The CDR3 nucleotides read TGTGCCAGCAGCGTAGGGCGGGGTAGGGGTCGAGAGACCCAGTACTTC. The rearrangement uses TRBV9 and TRBJ2-5; tentatively, D is TRBD2 (6 bases). The CDR3 length is 16 residues. Per germline, CDR1 SGDLS and CDR2 YYNGEE. The V end was cut by 0 bases, the J end by 4 bases, with 16 bases between.

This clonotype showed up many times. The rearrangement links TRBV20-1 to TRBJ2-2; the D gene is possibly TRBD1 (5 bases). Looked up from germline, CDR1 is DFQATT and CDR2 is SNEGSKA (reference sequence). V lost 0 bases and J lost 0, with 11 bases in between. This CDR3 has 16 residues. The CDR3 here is CSARDGRGTNTGELFF. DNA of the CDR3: TGCAGTGCTAGAGATGGAAGGGGAACGAACACCGGGGAGCTGTTTTTT.

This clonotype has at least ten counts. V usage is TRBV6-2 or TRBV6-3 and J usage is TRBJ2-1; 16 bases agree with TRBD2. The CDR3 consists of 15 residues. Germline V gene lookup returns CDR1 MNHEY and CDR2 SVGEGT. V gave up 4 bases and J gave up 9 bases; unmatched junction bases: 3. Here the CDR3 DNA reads TGTGCCAGCAGTTGGGGACTAGCGGGAGGGGTTGAGCAGTTCTTC. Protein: CASSWGLAGGVEQFF.

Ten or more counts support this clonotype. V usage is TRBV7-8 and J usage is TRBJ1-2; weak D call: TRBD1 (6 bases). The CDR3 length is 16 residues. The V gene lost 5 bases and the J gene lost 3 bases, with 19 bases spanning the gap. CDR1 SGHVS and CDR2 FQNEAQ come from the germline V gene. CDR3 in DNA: TGTGCCAGCAGCCCCGTCCGGCCAGGGGAGCACTATGGCTACACCTTC. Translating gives CASSPVRPGEHYGYTF. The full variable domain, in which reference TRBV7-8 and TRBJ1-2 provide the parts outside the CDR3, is GAGVSQSPRYKVAKRGQDVALRCDPISGHVSLFWYQQALGQGPEFLTYFQNEAQLDKSGLPSDRFFAERPEGSVSTLKIQRTQQEDSAVYLCASSPVRPGEHYGYTFGSGTRLTVV.

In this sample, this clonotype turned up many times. CDR3 coding DNA: TGTGCCAGCAGCTTGGCTGGGAGCCGGAGGGAGCAGTACTTC. Amino acids: CASSLAGSRREQYF. This chain links TRBV5-4 with TRBJ2-7; tentatively, D is TRBD2 (5 bases). This CDR3 contains 14 residues. CDR1 and CDR2 from the germline V gene are SGHNT and YYREEE (reference sequence). The germline V and J ends were trimmed by 0 bases and 7 bases, with 14 bases remaining between them.

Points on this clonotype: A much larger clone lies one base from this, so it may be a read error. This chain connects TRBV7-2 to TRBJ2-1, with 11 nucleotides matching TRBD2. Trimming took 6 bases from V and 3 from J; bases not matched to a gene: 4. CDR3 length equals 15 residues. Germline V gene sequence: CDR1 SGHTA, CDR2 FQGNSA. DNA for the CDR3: TGTGCCAGCAGGCGGACTAGCGGGCACTACAATGAGCAGTTCTTC. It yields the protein CASRRTSGHYNEQFF.

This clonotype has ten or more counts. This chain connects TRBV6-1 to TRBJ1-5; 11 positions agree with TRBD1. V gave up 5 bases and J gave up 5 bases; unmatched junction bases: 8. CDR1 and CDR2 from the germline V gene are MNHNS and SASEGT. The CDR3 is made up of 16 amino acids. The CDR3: CASSTHGQGAYQPQHF. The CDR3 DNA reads TGTGCCAGCAGTACCCACGGACAGGGGGCTTATCAGCCCCAGCATTTT.

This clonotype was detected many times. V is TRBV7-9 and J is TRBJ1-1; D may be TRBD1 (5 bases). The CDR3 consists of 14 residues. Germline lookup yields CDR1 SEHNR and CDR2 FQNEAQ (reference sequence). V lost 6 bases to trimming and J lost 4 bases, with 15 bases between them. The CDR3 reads CASRPDSPGTEAFF. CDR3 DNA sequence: TGTGCCAGCAGACCCGACAGTCCGGGCACTGAAGCTTTCTTT.

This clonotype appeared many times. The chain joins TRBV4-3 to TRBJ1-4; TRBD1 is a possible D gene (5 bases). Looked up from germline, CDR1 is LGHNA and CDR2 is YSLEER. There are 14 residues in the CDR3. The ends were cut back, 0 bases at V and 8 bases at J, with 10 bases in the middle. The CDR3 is CASSQDSGGEKLFF. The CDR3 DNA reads TGCGCCAGCAGCCAAGATTCGGGGGGAGAAAAACTGTTTTTT.